A selection of T cell receptor beta chains follows, all from one sample in a study of OX40 agonist ivuxolimab in advanced cancers. Generated by immunoSEQ multiplex PCR, the TCRdb table keeps only in-frame clones and is missing some. The sample yields approximately 100,000 clones, roughly nine tenths seen once. The sample was CD4+ or CD8+ T cells sorted from blood, taken in a trial of the OX40 agonist ivuxolimab. The receptors come from an adult with an advanced solid tumor such as melanoma, head and neck, liver or kidney cancer. Each CDR3 is given with its conserved first and last residue. A D gene is named only where the DNA matches it firmly. Some rows have no size entry. The others give once, few or many, or a class for an expanded clone.

V gene,D gene,J gene,clone size,CDR3 length,CDR3 DNA,CDR3 protein
TRBV21-1,-,TRBJ2-3,-,15,TGTGCCAGCAGCAAAGGCGGGGGCATCGTAGATACGCAGTATTTT,CASSKGGGIVDTQYF
TRBV5-1,-,TRBJ2-5,-,15,TGCGCCAGCAGCTTGGGTAGCGGACCCCAAGAGACCCAGTACTTC,CASSLGSGPQETQYF
TRBV5-1,-,TRBJ2-7,-,11,TGCGCCAGCAGTTCTGCCTACGAGCAGTACTTC,CASSSAYEQYF
TRBV21-1,-,TRBJ1-3,-,16,-,CASSKDRVGVGNTIYF
TRBV5-1,-,TRBJ1-1,-,14,TGCGCCAGCAGCTTCTTAGGGGAGGACACTGAAGCTTTCTTT,CASSFLGEDTEAFF
TRBV7-9,-,TRBJ1-2,-,12,TGTGCCAGCAGCCCGGGAGGCTATGGCTACACCTTC,CASSPGGYGYTF
TRBV7-3,-,TRBJ1-4,-,14,TGTGCCAGCGGATCGCGGGGGGCTAATGAAAAACTGTTTTTT,CASGSRGANEKLFF
TRBV20-1,-,TRBJ1-5,-,10,TGCAGTGCCAACACCTTGCCCCAGCATTTT,CSANTLPQHF
TRBV7-9,TRBD2,TRBJ2-3,-,15,TGTGCCAGCAGCTTTCGGGCGGGAGAGACAGATACGCAGTATTTT,CASSFRAGETDTQYF
TRBV11-3,-,TRBJ2-3,-,13,TGTGCCAGCAGCGGGACGGGCACAGATACGCAGTATTTT,CASSGTGTDTQYF
TRBV5-1,TRBD1,TRBJ2-7,-,14,TGCGCCAGCAGCTCGGGGGACAGGACCCACGAGCAGTACTTC,CASSSGDRTHEQYF
TRBV11-3,TRBD1,TRBJ2-7,-,14,TGTGCCAGTTCCGACAGGGTGATAGGCTACGAGCAGTACTTC,CASSDRVIGYEQYF
TRBV29-1,-,TRBJ2-3,-,13,TGCAGCGTTGTGGCAGGGGGCACAGATACGCAGTATTTT,CSVVAGGTDTQYF
TRBV18,TRBD1,TRBJ2-2,-,18,TGTGCCAGCTCACCACCGTTCCCGGGACAGTTGAACACCGGGGAGCTGTTTTTT,CASSPPFPGQLNTGELFF
TRBV12-5,TRBD1,TRBJ2-3,-,21,TGTGCTAGTGGTTTGGACCCCACCCCGGGACAGGGGGCGAAGGGCACAGATACGCAGTATTTT,CASGLDPTPGQGAKGTDTQYF
TRBV28,-,TRBJ2-2,-,17,TGTGCCAGCAGTTTAGAGATCGGGGGCCCGAACACCGGGGAGCTGTTTTTT,CASSLEIGGPNTGELFF
TRBV30,TRBD2,TRBJ2-2,-,15,TGTGCCTGGAGAAGCCGGGAGGGGAACACCGGGGAGCTGTTTTTT,CAWRSREGNTGELFF
TRBV6-5,-,TRBJ1-1,-,13,TGTGCCAGCAGGCAGGGTACGGTCACTGAAGCTTTCTTT,CASRQGTVTEAFF
TRBV6-1,-,TRBJ2-2,-,14,TGTGCCAGCAGGCCTTTTTCTGGGACCGGGGAGCTGTTTTTT,CASRPFSGTGELFF
TRBV19,-,TRBJ1-6,-,13,TGTGCCAGTAGCCTTGTCACTAATTCACCCCTCCACTTT,CASSLVTNSPLHF
TRBV5-1,TRBD2,TRBJ2-5,-,15,TGCGCCAGCCAGCTAGCGGGAGGGCTTCAAAGTACCCAGTACTTC,CASQLAGGLQSTQYF
TRBV11-3,TRBD1,TRBJ1-4,few,14,TGTGCCAGCAGCTTCGACAGGGGGCCTGAAAAACTGTTTTTT,CASSFDRGPEKLFF
TRBV13,-,TRBJ2-1,-,15,TGTGCCAGCAGCCCAAAACCAAAACCAGGGAATGAGCAGTTCTTC,CASSPKPKPGNEQFF
TRBV6-5,TRBD2,TRBJ2-7,once,14,TGTGCCAGCACCAGAGCGGGAAGCTCCTACGAGCAGTACTTC,CASTRAGSSYEQYF
TRBV6-6,TRBD1,TRBJ1-6,-,15,TGTGCCAGCAGTAAACCAGGGGGCGCGACTTCACCCCTCCACTTT,CASSKPGGATSPLHF
TRBV5-1,-,TRBJ2-7,-,13,TGCGCCAGCAGCTTCGAACAGGGCTACGAGCAGTACTTC,CASSFEQGYEQYF
TRBV19,-,TRBJ2-1,-,16,TGTGCCAGTATGGGCCCAGGGCCGCGAACCTACAATGAGCAGTTCTTC,CASMGPGPRTYNEQFF
TRBV18,-,TRBJ2-5,-,13,TGTGCCAGCTCGTTTTCAGGACAAGAGACCCAGTACTTC,CASSFSGQETQYF
TRBV7-9,-,TRBJ1-6,once,15,TGTGCCAGCAGCTTAAGTGGTGGGTCTCATTCACCCCTCCACTTT,CASSLSGGSHSPLHF
TRBV5-1,TRBD1,TRBJ2-1,-,15,TGCGCCAGCAGCTCGGGGGGACAGGGGTACAATGAGCAGTTCTTC,CASSSGGQGYNEQFF
TRBV7-9,-,TRBJ2-1,-,16,TGTGCCAGCAGCTTAGGGTCTTTCCTCCGAGACAATGAGCAGTTCTTC,CASSLGSFLRDNEQFF
TRBV6-1,TRBD1,TRBJ2-5,-,19,TGTGCCAGCAGTGAAGCGTGGAAGGGGGCATCATTCGTTGGGGAGACCCAGTACTTC,CASSEAWKGASFVGETQYF
TRBV29-1,-,TRBJ1-3,-,13,TGCGGCGCAGATATCTACTCTGGAAACACCATATATTTT,CGADIYSGNTIYF
TRBV11-3,-,TRBJ2-3,-,13,TGTGCCAGCAGCCCCCTTACGACAGATACGCAGTATTTT,CASSPLTTDTQYF
TRBV30,TRBD1,TRBJ2-5,-,13,TGTGCCTGGAGTGGACAGGGGGGAGAGACCCAGTACTTC,CAWSGQGGETQYF
TRBV7-9,-,TRBJ2-1,-,12,TGTGCCAGCAGCCGGGACTTAGGTCAGCAGTTCTTC,CASSRDLGQQFF
TRBV7-6,TRBD1,TRBJ2-5,-,13,TGTGCCAGCAGCCGACAGGGGGAAGAGACCCAGTACTTC,CASSRQGEETQYF
TRBV2,TRBD2,TRBJ2-7,-,15,TGTGCCAGCAGTCGACTAGCGGGGGGGCCCTACGAGCAGTACTTC,CASSRLAGGPYEQYF
TRBV19,-,TRBJ1-5,-,15,TGTGCCAGTAGTGGGCCGAGGAACAGCAATCAGCCCCAGCATTTT,CASSGPRNSNQPQHF
TRBV6-5,TRBD1,TRBJ1-5,-,15,TGTGCCAGCAGATCGACAGGGGGAGGAGGTCAGCCCCAGCATTTT,CASRSTGGGGQPQHF
TRBV11-2,-,TRBJ1-6,-,16,TGTGCCAGCAGCTTAGACGGTAGCTCCTATAATTCACCCCTCCACTTT,CASSLDGSSYNSPLHF
TRBV6-1,-,TRBJ2-4,-,12,TGTGCCAGCAGTGAAAGAGGTGTAATTCAGTACTTC,CASSERGVIQYF
TRBV21-1,-,TRBJ2-1,-,16,TGTGCCAGCAGCAAAGATCCCGTCCCCAACTACAACGAGCAGTTCTTC,CASSKDPVPNYNEQFF
TRBV7-2,TRBD1,TRBJ2-7,-,17,TGTGCCAGCAGCTTTTGGGGGGGGACAGGGGCCTCCTACGAGCAGTACTTC,CASSFWGGTGASYEQYF
TRBV7-9,-,TRBJ2-1,-,13,TGTGCCAGCAGCTACCTTACCCGGGGGGAGCAGTTCTTC,CASSYLTRGEQFF
TRBV7-9,-,TRBJ2-1,few,15,TGTGCCAGCAGCTCCGAAGGCAATTCGGGACATCGGCAGTTCTTC,CASSSEGNSGHRQFF
TRBV5-5,TRBD2,TRBJ2-2,-,18,TGTGCCAGCAGCTTTTCATTGTGGGGACTAGCAGATGACGGGGAGCTGTTTTTT,CASSFSLWGLADDGELFF
TRBV5-1,TRBD1,TRBJ2-2,-,16,TGCGCCAGCAGCCCGCGACAGGGGGCTACCACCGGGGAGCTGTTTTTT,CASSPRQGATTGELFF
TRBV19,-,TRBJ1-5,-,15,TGTGCCAGTAGTAGGGGGAGGGGACCCAATCAGCCCCAGCATTTT,CASSRGRGPNQPQHF
TRBV19,-,TRBJ1-1,-,14,TGTGCCAGTAGCCTGGTTTTGAGCTACACTGAAGCTTTCTTT,CASSLVLSYTEAFF